A single T cell receptor (beta chain) is shown here with its context. The V and J ends lost 1 base and 2 bases, in that order; junction bases with no gene match: 5. Per the germline V gene, CDR1 is SNHLY and CDR2 is FYNNEI. The CDR3 contains 16 residues. All patients experienced relapse after autologous stem cell transplantation, and brentuximab vedotin exposure was variable. Through magnetic negative selection, CD8+ T cells were separated from PBMCs that had been thawed. This sample is drawn from a study of PD-1 blockade in classical Hodgkin lymphoma. Profiling relied on immunoSEQ multiplex PCR, and the TCRdb table lists in-frame clones only, not all of them. Of about 27,000 clones in the sample, about 91% were seen once.

The chain uses TRBV2 and TRBJ2-3, with 8 bases that match TRBD2. The sequences come from CD8+ T cells from blood, collected at baseline. The TCR comes from a human donor with classical Hodgkin lymphoma. CDR3 coding DNA: TGTGCCAGCAGTGAAGGGGGACTAGGAAACACAGATACGCAGTATTTT. Protein sequence: CASSEGGLGNTDTQYF.